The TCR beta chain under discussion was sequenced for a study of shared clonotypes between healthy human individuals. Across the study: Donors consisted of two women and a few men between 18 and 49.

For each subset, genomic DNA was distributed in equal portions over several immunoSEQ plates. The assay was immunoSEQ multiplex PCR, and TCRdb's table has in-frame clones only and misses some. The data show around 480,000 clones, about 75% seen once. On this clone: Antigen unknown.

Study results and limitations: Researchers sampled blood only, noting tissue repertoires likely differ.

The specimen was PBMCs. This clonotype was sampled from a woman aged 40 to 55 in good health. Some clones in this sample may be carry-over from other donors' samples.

CDR3 bases: TGTGCCTGGAAGATTGTCCGGTCCTGGGAGCAGTACTTC. It yields the protein CAWKIVRSWEQYF. V is TRBV30 and J is TRBJ2-7; D is uncertain. The CDR3 runs 13 residues. V was trimmed by 4 bases and J by 7 bases, leaving 17 bases between them. Germline CDR1 reads GTSNPN; CDR2 reads SVGIG (reference sequence). Using reference TRBV30 and TRBJ2-7 for the parts outside the CDR3, the full variable domain is SQTIHQWPATLVQPVGSPLSLECTVEGTSNPNLYWYRQAAGRGLQLLFYSVGIGQISSEVPQNLSASRPQDRQFILSSKKLLLSDSGFYLCAWKIVRSWEQYFGPGTRLTVT.